The 13 T cell receptor beta chains given below trace back to one sample, sequenced in a study of cytomegalovirus exposure and HLA in healthy donors. Only in-frame clones appear in the TCRdb table, and some are missing; sequencing was by immunoSEQ multiplex PCR. Of 150,000 to 200,000 clones in the sample, approximately 89% were seen once. Source material: PBMCs. These receptor sequences come from a man between 18 and 35 years old in good health and CMV-seropositive.

The chain links TRBV7-9 to TRBJ1-2, with 9 bases identical to TRBD1. The CDR3 runs to 13 residues. The ends lost 5 bases at V and 4 bases at J; junction bases unmatched: 2. Germline-derived CDR1 and CDR2 are SEHNR and FQNEAQ (reference sequence). The CDR3 loop reads CASSQGQGYGYTF. CDR3 bases: TGTGCCAGCAGCCAGGGACAGGGCTATGGCTACACCTTC.

The J gene is TRBJ2-3, the V gene TRBV27; perhaps TRBD1 as D (6 bases). CDR3 length: 14 amino acids. Trimming took off 5 bases at V and 2 bases at J, with 11 bases between the two ends. From germline, CDR1 is MNHEY and CDR2 SMNVEV (reference sequence). DNA for the CDR3: TGTGCCAGCAGTGGGGGCCTAAACACAGATACGCAGTATTTT. Amino acids: CASSGGLNTDTQYF.

CDR3 bases: TGTGCCAGCAGCGCCCCGGATTGGGGGGGGAGGCAAGAGACCCAGTACTTC. This translates into CASSAPDWGGRQETQYF. The chain recombines TRBV9 with TRBJ2-5, with TRBD2 matching 7 bases. Trimming removed 3 bases from V and 2 bases from J; junction bases left unmatched: 13. Germline CDR1 is SGDLS and CDR2 is YYNGEE. The CDR3 is 17 amino acids.

The chain uses TRBV7-3 and TRBJ2-3, with TRBD2 identical over 16 bases. V dropped 2 bases and J dropped 2; count of bases not matched to a gene: 10. This CDR3 is 20 amino acids long. Looked up from germline, CDR1 is SGHTA and CDR2 is FQGTGA. The CDR3 DNA follows: TGTGCCAGCAGCTTAGGGGCGGGGACTAGCGGGAGGGCCAACACAGATACGCAGTATTTT. It codes for CASSLGAGTSGRANTDTQYF.

Only a few counts were recorded for this clone. V is TRBV7-6 and J is TRBJ2-3; 8 positions agree with TRBD1. J gave up 8 bases and V 2 bases, and 9 bases lay outside the gene matches. This CDR3 spans 15 amino acids. CDR1 is SGHVS, CDR2 FNYEAQ, per germline. CDR3 DNA sequence: TGTGCCAGCAGCTTAAGGACAGGGTTCCGAGGTACGCAGTATTTT. It translates to CASSLRTGFRGTQYF.

CDR3 in amino acids: CASSSGDRYEQYF. In nucleotides, the CDR3 is TGTGCCAGCAGTTCGGGAGACCGCTACGAGCAGTACTTC. V and J are TRBV6-5 and TRBJ2-7, with a weak D call TRBD2 (6 bases). CDR3 size: 13 residues. Per germline, CDR1 MNHEY and CDR2 SVGAGI. V gave up 4 bases and J gave up 3 bases, with 10 bases separating them.

CDR3 sequence reads: CAWSARTGGGGVNQPQHF. The CDR3 DNA reads as TGTGCCTGGAGTGCCCGGACAGGGGGCGGTGGGGTCAATCAGCCCCAGCATTTT. V gene TRBV30 combines with J gene TRBJ1-5, with 11 bases that match TRBD1. The germline CDR1 and CDR2 sequences are GTSNPN and SVGIG (reference sequence). The CDR3 extends over 18 amino acids. V lost 1 base to trimming and J lost 3 bases; unmatched junction nucleotides: 11.

This rearrangement joins TRBV29-1 to TRBJ1-2, with 7 bases matching TRBD1. The CDR3 has 13 residues. Germline CDR1 reads SQVTM; CDR2 reads ANQGSEA. V lost 6 bases to trimming and J lost 4 bases; unmatched junction nucleotides: 8. CDR3 sequence reads: CSVITGALYGYTF. The CDR3 region has the DNA TGCAGCGTCATCACAGGGGCGCTCTATGGCTACACCTTC.

The V gene is TRBV14, the J gene TRBJ2-1; TRBD2 might be the D (5 bases). V lost 5 bases, J lost 2 bases, and 10 bases lay in between. The germline V gene has CDR1 SGHDN and CDR2 FVKESK. The CDR3 runs to 14 residues. Here the CDR3 reads CASSFASPYNEQFF. CDR3 coding DNA: TGTGCCAGCAGCTTCGCTAGCCCCTACAATGAGCAGTTCTTC.

This CDR3 reads CASSLVGDNQPQHF. In DNA form, the CDR3 reads TGTGCCAGCAGCTTAGTCGGGGATAATCAGCCCCAGCATTTT. The genes are TRBV7-9 and TRBJ1-5; no firm D call. The CDR3 totals 14 residues. The V and J ends lost 1 base and 4 bases respectively, with 8 bases between them. Germline V gene lookup returns CDR1 SEHNR and CDR2 FQNEAQ (reference sequence).

V usage is TRBV7-9 and J usage is TRBJ2-2; the D is unclear. V was trimmed by 1 base and J by 0 bases, leaving 12 bases between them. The germline CDR1 and CDR2 sequences are SEHNR and FQNEAQ (reference sequence). This CDR3 is 17 amino acids long. Written as DNA, the CDR3 is TGTGCCAGCAGCTTAGAAGAGGTTCTCGCGAACACCGGGGAGCTGTTTTTT. This codes for CASSLEEVLANTGELFF.

The chain has TRBV7-4 and TRBJ2-2, with 9 positions matching TRBD2. There are 18 residues in the CDR3. The J segment lost 6 bases and the V segment lost 2 bases, leaving 13 bases of the junction unmatched. From germline, CDR1 is SGHVT and CDR2 SQSDAQ. The CDR3 region is CASSLHKWAGGPPGELFF. CDR3 DNA sequence: TGTGCCAGCAGCTTACATAAGTGGGCGGGAGGGCCTCCCGGGGAGCTGTTTTTT.

The chain joins TRBV6-5 to TRBJ1-5, with 7 positions matching TRBD1. Trimming took 5 bases from V and 6 from J; bases not matched to a gene: 4. The length of the CDR3 is 13 residues. CDR1 is MNHEY and CDR2 is SVGAGI in the germline V gene. In DNA, the CDR3 is TGTGCCAGCAGTGACACAGGGGTTCAGCCCCAGCATTTT. This encodes CASSDTGVQPQHF.